A selection of T cell receptor beta chains follows, all from one sample in a study of T cell clonotyping in hematopoietic cell transplantation. Here immunoSEQ multiplex PCR was the method, and the copy in TCRdb shows in-frame clones only, minus some. This table has some 49,000 clones, around 86% appearing once. The sequences come from peripheral blood mononuclear cells, collected before stem cell transplant. The source of these receptors is a man in his sixties with biphenotypic leukemia. Some clones in this sample may be carry-over from other donors' samples. Each CDR3 is given with its conserved first and last residue. Each record gives: V gene, D gene, J gene, clone size, CDR3 protein, CDR3 DNA. D genes are given only for firm matches. Clone size is stated in some rows and not others, as once, few, many or a class when expanded.

TRBV7-6	.	TRBJ2-7	.	CASSSGTSYEQYF	TGTGCCAGCAGCTCCGGGACAAGCTACGAGCAGTACTTC
TRBV19	.	TRBJ2-3	.	CASSIGPTDTQYF	TGTGCCAGTAGTATAGGCCCCACAGATACGCAGTATTTT
TRBV2	.	TRBJ2-3	.	CATKLVFDKGLSTDTQYF	TGTGCCACCAAGTTAGTGTTCGATAAGGGGCTCAGCACAGATACGCAGTATTTT
TRBV9	.	TRBJ2-3	once	CASSAAGTLISTDTQYF	TGTGCCAGCAGCGCCGCCGGGACACTTATCAGCACAGATACGCAGTATTTT
TRBV4-2	.	TRBJ2-3	.	CASSLSGASTDTQYF	TGTGCCAGCAGCCTTAGCGGAGCGAGCACAGATACGCAGTATTTT
TRBV14	.	TRBJ2-7	.	CASSRNREGQQYF	TGTGCCAGCAGCCGCAACAGGGAAGGACAGCAGTACTTC
TRBV27	TRBD1	TRBJ2-5	few	CASSSDRRETQYF	TGTGCCAGCAGTTCGGACAGGCGGGAGACCCAGTACTTC
TRBV4-1	TRBD2	TRBJ2-1	.	CASSQGGGLAGEQFF	TGCGCCAGCAGCCAAGGGGGGGGGCTAGCGGGTGAGCAGTTCTTC
TRBV28	.	TRBJ1-5	few	CASSFRALSQPQHF	TGTGCCAGCAGTTTCAGGGCCCTTAGTCAGCCCCAGCATTTT
TRBV2	.	TRBJ2-5	.	CASSVIETQYF	TGTGCCAGCAGTGTTATTGAGACCCAGTACTTC
TRBV29-1	.	TRBJ2-5	.	CSVEGRQERETQYF	TGCAGCGTTGAGGGCAGACAGGAGCGGGAGACCCAGTACTTC
TRBV7-2	TRBD1	TRBJ1-2	.	CASSLAYRDRGYGYTF	TGTGCCAGCAGCTTAGCTTATAGGGACAGGGGATATGGCTACACCTTC
TRBV7-9	TRBD2	TRBJ2-5	.	CASSYLTSEETQYF	TGTGCCAGCAGCTACCTGACTAGCGAAGAGACCCAGTACTTC
TRBV7-9	.	TRBJ1-1	once	CASSARQTEDTEAFF	TGTGCCAGCAGCGCCCGACAGACTGAGGACACTGAAGCTTTCTTT
TRBV5-6	.	TRBJ1-1	.	CASSLATAANRAFF	TGTGCCAGCAGCTTGGCGACAGCCGCAAACAGGGCTTTCTTT
TRBV5-4	.	TRBJ2-6	few	CASSLGYRDSGANVLTF	TGTGCCAGCAGCTTGGGGTACAGGGACTCTGGGGCCAACGTCCTGACTTTC
TRBV4-2	.	TRBJ2-3	.	CASSQGGSTDTQYF	TGTGCCAGCAGCCAAGGCGGGAGCACAGATACGCAGTATTTT
TRBV7-2	TRBD2	TRBJ2-7	.	CASSLLAGNYEQYF	TGTGCCAGCAGCTTACTAGCGGGGAACTACGAGCAGTACTTC
TRBV7-2	.	TRBJ2-2	.	CASSFSVAGELFF	TGTGCCAGCAGCTTTTCCGTGGCCGGGGAGCTGTTTTTT
TRBV5-6	.	TRBJ2-2	.	CASRWGTGQPKNTGELFF	TGTGCCAGCAGGTGGGGTACCGGACAGCCCAAGAACACCGGGGAGCTGTTTTTT
TRBV6-5	.	TRBJ1-3	once	CASSLDSSGNTIYF	TGTGCCAGCAGTCTTGACAGCTCTGGAAACACCATATATTTT
TRBV28	TRBD1	TRBJ2-7	.	CASSSVLDRGDYEQYF	TGTGCCAGCAGTTCTGTCCTGGACAGGGGAGACTACGAGCAGTACTTC
TRBV4-3	TRBD2	TRBJ2-1	once	CASSQGLAAYNEQFF	TGCGCCAGCAGCCAAGGACTAGCGGCCTACAATGAGCAGTTCTTC
TRBV6-4	.	TRBJ1-1	.	CASSATAGLTEAFF	TGTGCCAGCAGTGCAACGGCGGGGTTGACTGAAGCTTTCTTT
TRBV28	.	TRBJ2-7	.	CASSSPTGRTLPYEQYF	TGTGCCAGCAGTTCTCCGACAGGACGAACCCTACCCTACGAGCAGTACTTC
TRBV11-2	.	TRBJ2-1	.	CASSFDIPNEQFF	TGTGCCAGCAGCTTCGACATACCCAATGAGCAGTTCTTC
TRBV9	.	TRBJ1-2	.	CASEGPRGYTF	TGTGCCAGCGAGGGGCCTCGGGGCTACACCTTC
TRBV5-1	TRBD2	TRBJ2-5	.	CASRVPGGETQYF	TGCGCCAGTAGGGTACCGGGAGGAGAGACCCAGTACTTC
TRBV10-3	.	TRBJ2-4	.	CAISEEAGAVAKNIQYF	TGTGCCATCAGTGAAGAGGCCGGGGCTGTGGCCAAAAACATTCAGTACTTC
TRBV30	.	TRBJ1-2	.	CAWSVYYGYTF	TGTGCCTGGAGTGTCTACTATGGCTACACCTTC
TRBV30	.	TRBJ1-2	.	CAWSVGGDYGYTF	TGTGCCTGGAGTGTGGGGGGGGACTATGGCTACACCTTC
TRBV5-4	.	TRBJ1-5	few	CASSLGSNQPQHF	TGTGCCAGCAGCTTGGGTAGCAATCAGCCCCAGCATTTT
TRBV19	TRBD2	TRBJ2-5	.	CASSKGTSGFQETQYF	TGTGCCAGTAGTAAAGGGACTAGCGGGTTCCAAGAGACCCAGTACTTC
TRBV5-4	TRBD1	TRBJ2-7	.	CASSLDPTGGEQYF	TGTGCCAGCAGCTTGGACCCCACAGGGGGCGAGCAGTACTTC
TRBV6-5	.	TRBJ2-1	.	CASSFAGPRLYNEQFF	TGTGCCAGCAGTTTCGCCGGGCCTCGTCTCTACAATGAGCAGTTCTTC
TRBV4-3	TRBD2	TRBJ2-3	.	CASSQDPVAGATQYF	TGCGCCAGCAGCCAAGATCCGGTAGCGGGAGCTACGCAGTATTTT
TRBV6-1	TRBD2	TRBJ2-3	.	CASSGTSENTDTQYF	TGTGCCAGCAGTGGGACTAGCGAAAACACAGATACGCAGTATTTT
TRBV30	.	TRBJ2-7	once	CAWSRRGPGEQYF	TGTGCCTGGAGTCGGCGGGGTCCTGGCGAGCAGTACTTC
TRBV11-2	TRBD1	TRBJ1-3	.	CASSAGTGSGRGNTIYF	TGTGCCAGCAGCGCCGGGACAGGGAGTGGTCGTGGAAACACCATATATTTT
TRBV5-6	.	TRBJ1-1	.	CASSTKEAHTEAFF	TGTGCCAGCAGCACCAAGGAGGCGCACACTGAAGCTTTCTTT
TRBV19	.	TRBJ2-5	once	CASKGFAHKETQYF	TGTGCCAGCAAGGGCTTCGCCCACAAAGAGACCCAGTACTTC
TRBV5-1	.	TRBJ1-2	.	CASSLAPDGYGYTF	TGCGCCAGCAGCTTGGCGCCGGACGGGTATGGCTACACCTTC
TRBV30	TRBD2	TRBJ2-1	.	CAWSVLAGVFNEQFF	TGTGCCTGGAGTGTTCTAGCGGGGGTTTTTAATGAGCAGTTCTTC
TRBV28	.	TRBJ1-2	.	CASSFRFYGYTF	TGTGCCAGCAGTTTTAGGTTCTATGGCTACACCTTC
TRBV5-1	TRBD1	TRBJ2-7	.	CASSSRDRGSYEQYF	TGCGCCAGCAGCTCGAGGGACAGGGGCTCTTACGAGCAGTACTTC